Below are 26 T cell receptor beta chains sequenced from a single sample in a study of blood T cells in healthy people across ages. For the second PCR, which ran for about 6 to 11 cycles, a sample-barcoded 5' primer and a J-beta primer mix were used. TCRdb called the 5' RACE reads again in MiXCR, with one record for every CDR3 protein. Of 550,000 to 650,000 distinct CDR3 sequences listed, around 31% were seen once; the top ten hold about 15%. Material for sequencing was blood. Receptors were obtained from a woman of 80 years or more in good health.

This rearrangement joins TRBV4-2 to TRBJ1-1; 8 nucleotides line up with TRBD1. Per the germline V gene, CDR1 is LGHNA and CDR2 is YNFKEQ. V trimming: 1 base; J trimming: 3 bases; junction bases outside the gene matches: 1. The CDR3 runs 14 residues. The DNA of the CDR3 is TGTGCCAGCAGCCAAGGGGGACAGGACACTGAAGCTTTCTTT. Its translation: CASSQGGQDTEAFF.

This clonotype was seen repeatedly, ten times or more. The V call is TRBV20-1, the J call TRBJ1-5; D is perhaps TRBD1 (5 bases). Trimming shortened V by 3 bases and J by 2 bases, and 11 bases separated the two germline ends. The V gene's germline CDR1 is DFQATT and CDR2 SNEGSKA (reference sequence). This CDR3 is 14 amino acids long. Here the CDR3 reads CSARSGGGNQPQHF. The CDR3 nucleotides are TGCAGTGCTAGGAGTGGGGGTGGCAATCAGCCCCAGCATTTT.

V is TRBV3-1 and J is TRBJ1-4; D is unclear. Germline loops: CDR1 LGHDT, CDR2 YNNKEL (reference sequence). CDR3 length equals 15 residues. Between the trimmed V and J ends, which lost 4 bases and 3 bases, there was a span of 12 bases. The CDR3: CASSLPMGSNEKLFF. In nucleotides, the CDR3 is TGTGCCAGCAGCCTGCCTATGGGATCTAATGAAAAACTGTTTTTT.

Note on this clonotype: This may be a read error: a much more frequent sequence differs by one nucleotide. The chain joins TRBV9 to TRBJ2-3, with D possibly TRBD1 on 6 matching bases. This CDR3 has 16 residues. Trimming left V 4 bases short and J 2 bases short, with 17 bases between. Germline lookup yields CDR1 SGDLS and CDR2 YYNGEE. As DNA, the CDR3 is TGTGCCAGCAGCTTCAGGGACACCCTTAACACAGATACGCAGTATTTT. Translated: CASSFRDTLNTDTQYF.

This clonotype was seen many times. This chain uses TRBV7-2 with TRBJ2-5; 10 bases line up with TRBD1. The CDR3 extends over 15 amino acids. Per the germline V gene, CDR1 is SGHTA and CDR2 is FQGNSA. Trimming cost V 5 bases and J 5 bases; bases outside gene matches: 8. CDR3 protein: CASSPGDRGGETQYF. For the CDR3, the DNA is TGTGCCAGCAGCCCAGGGGACAGGGGAGGGGAGACCCAGTACTTC.

This clonotype was counted ten times or more. The chain joins TRBV27 to TRBJ1-6; 8 nucleotides line up with TRBD1. The V and J ends lost 7 bases and 8 bases, in that order; junction bases with no gene match: 7. CDR3 length: 14 amino acids. Germline lookup yields CDR1 MNHEY and CDR2 SMNVEV (reference sequence). CDR3 amino acids: CASKQQGDYSPLHF. The CDR3 DNA follows: TGTGCCAGCAAACAACAGGGGGATTATTCACCCCTCCACTTT.

This clonotype has at least ten counts. The chain links TRBV18 to TRBJ1-1, with unresolved D. The germline V and J ends were trimmed by 1 base and 1 base, with 10 bases remaining between them. CDR1 KGHSH and CDR2 LQKENI come from the germline V gene. The CDR3 sequence is 15 residues long. CDR3 coding DNA: TGTGCCAGCTCACCACGAACGGGAGGGAACACTGAAGCTTTCTTT. Its translation is CASSPRTGGNTEAFF.

Remarks on this clonotype: This may arise from a read error, as a much more abundant clone is one base away. J is TRBJ1-6 and V is TRBV20-1; 9 positions agree with TRBD1. Germline-derived CDR1 and CDR2 are DFQATT and SNEGSKA (reference sequence). This CDR3 contains 15 residues. This CDR3 is CSAGGRGQGNSPRHF. CDR3 bases: TGCAGTGCTGGCGGGCGGGGACAGGGTAATTCACCCCGCCACTTT.

The chain has TRBV5-5 and TRBJ1-6; D is unresolved. The germline gives CDR1 SGHKS, CDR2 YYEKEE (reference sequence). CDR3 length: 15 amino acids. V lost 5 bases and J 3 bases, leaving 12 bases between the germline ends. In DNA form, the CDR3 reads TGTGCCAGCAGACACGTTGGCATCTATAATTCACCCCTCCACTTT. Protein product: CASRHVGIYNSPLHF.

Of note for this clonotype: A much larger clone lies one base from this, so it may be a read error. This chain links TRBV20-1 with TRBJ1-6; weak D call: TRBD1 (6 bases). This CDR3 spans 14 amino acids. The germline gives CDR1 DFQATT, CDR2 SNEGSKA (reference sequence). CDR3 region: CSARDRGRNSPPHF. CDR3 DNA sequence: TGCAGTGCTAGAGATCGGGGGCGTAATTCACCCCCCCACTTT.

Of note for this clonotype: A read error may be the cause here, since a much bigger clone is one base away. The V and J genes are TRBV5-1 and TRBJ2-7, with D possibly matching TRBD1 (8 bases). CDR1 is SGHRS, CDR2 YFSETQ, per germline. V gave up 0 bases and J gave up 7 bases, with 17 bases separating them. CDR3 length equals 15 residues. The CDR3 spells CASSLVYNRGGEQYF. The CDR3 coding sequence is TGCGCCAGCAGCTTGGTTTATAACAGGGGGGGGGAGCAGTACTTC.

This clonotype was seen ten or more times. The chain recombines TRBV6-1 with TRBJ2-7; 11 nucleotides match TRBD2. This CDR3 contains 14 residues. Germline values: CDR1 MNHNS, CDR2 SASEGT. J gave up 3 bases and V 10 bases, and 8 bases lay outside the gene matches. The DNA of the CDR3 is TGTGCCATCACTAGCGGGGGTTACGTCTACGAGCAGTACTTC. Protein: CAITSGGYVYEQYF.

V and J are TRBV6-6 and TRBJ2-7; 10 bases align to TRBD2. V was clipped by 7 bases and J by 0 bases; unmatched bases: 9. Germline V gene lookup returns CDR1 MNHNY and CDR2 SVGAGI (reference sequence). The CDR3 is 16 residues long. DNA for the CDR3: TGTGCCAGCACCACCACAACTAGCGGGGTCTCCTACGAGCAGTACTTC. Translation gives CASTTTTSGVSYEQYF.

V usage is TRBV5-1 and J usage is TRBJ2-1, with no clear D. V gave up 1 base and J gave up 2 bases, with 7 bases separating them. The CDR3 sequence is 14 residues long. From germline, CDR1 is SGHRS and CDR2 YFSETQ. CDR3 residues: CASSLMTTYNEQFF. The CDR3 DNA is TGCGCCAGCAGCTTGATGACAACCTACAATGAGCAGTTCTTC. Together with reference TRBV5-1 and TRBJ2-1, the CDR3 gives the full variable domain: KAGVTQTPRYLIKTRGQQVTLSCSPISGHRSVSWYQQTPGQGLQFLFEYFSETQRNKGNFPGRFSGRQFSNSRSEMNVSTLELGDSALYLCASSLMTTYNEQFFGPGTRLTVL.

There are many counts of this clonotype. V usage is TRBV10-3 and J usage is TRBJ2-1; no clear D gene. This CDR3 contains 13 residues. V was clipped by 3 bases and J by 4 bases, with 7 bases between them. Germline V gene data show CDR1 as ENHRY and CDR2 as SYGVKD. DNA for the CDR3: TGTGCCATCAGTGAATCACAGTACAATGAGCAGTTCTTC. Protein: CAISESQYNEQFF.

The CDR3 sequence is CASSQVRNYGYTF. The CDR3 DNA reads as TGTGCCAGCAGCCAAGTACGAAACTATGGCTACACCTTC. V is TRBV3-1 and J is TRBJ1-2, with unresolved D. V was pared by 1 base and J by 2 bases, with 5 bases between. CDR1 is LGHDT, CDR2 YNNKEL, per germline (reference sequence). This CDR3 is built from 13 residues.

This clonotype was observed a few times. A much larger clone is a single base away; this may be a read error. The chain carries TRBV28 and TRBJ2-1; a weak D match, TRBD1 (6 bases). Trimming pared 5 bases from V and 10 bases from J, leaving 21 bases between. Germline loops: CDR1 MDHEN, CDR2 SYDVKM. This CDR3 spans 15 amino acids. The CDR3 bases are TGTGCCAGCAGTACTCCAGTCGGGACACACTACGAGCAGTTCTTC. Translated, it gives CASSTPVGTHYEQFF. The whole variable domain, filled in from reference TRBV28 and TRBJ2-1, reads DVKVTQSSRYLVKRTGEKVFLECVQDMDHENMFWYRQDPGLGLRLIYFSYDVKMKEKGDIPEGYSVSREKKERFSLILESASTNQTSMYLCASSTPVGTHYEQFFGPGTRLTVL.

Note on this clonotype: This may be a read error, as it is one base from a much larger clone. V is TRBV20-1 and J is TRBJ2-1; D unclear. The CDR3 is 14 amino acids. Trimming left V 3 bases short and J 1 base short, with 10 bases between. Germline assignment: CDR1 DFQATT and CDR2 SNEGSKA (reference sequence). CDR3 region: CSASPGQSYNEQFF. The DNA for the CDR3 is TGCAGTGCTAGCCCGGGCCAATCCTACAATGAGCAGTTCTTC.

V is TRBV20-1 and J is TRBJ1-5; D gene uncertain. Germline V CDR1 and CDR2: DFQATT, SNEGSKA (reference sequence). This CDR3 has 15 residues. V was trimmed by 5 bases and J by 3 bases, leaving 17 bases between them. This CDR3 is CSAHKGSSTNQPQHF. The DNA for the CDR3 is TGCAGTGCTCACAAGGGTAGTTCAACCAATCAGCCCCAGCATTTT.

Concerning this clonotype: The germline gene is not matched at one end of the junction; a read error may be the cause. This chain uses TRBV5-4 with TRBJ2-6, with a possible D match to TRBD1 (5 bases). Germline-derived CDR1 and CDR2 are SGHNT and YYREEE (reference sequence). This CDR3 comprises 15 residues. In DNA, the CDR3 is TGTGCCAGCAGCCCTGGCCACTCTGGGGCCAACGTCCGGACTTTC. Translation: CASSPGHSGANVRTF.

This clonotype was observed a few times. Sequence at one end of the junction differs from germline and may be a read error. This chain connects TRBV4-2 to TRBJ2-2; 8 nucleotides match TRBD2. The CDR3 covers 16 residues. CDR1 is LGHNA, CDR2 YNFKEQ, per germline. CDR3 sequence reads: CASSQEVAASSGERFF. CDR3 DNA: TGTGCCAGCAGCCAAGAGGTTGCGGCTAGTAGCGGGGAGCGGTTTTTT.

This clonotype has a count of ten or more. The chain carries TRBV6-5 and TRBJ2-7, with 7 nucleotides matching TRBD1. This CDR3 spans 15 amino acids. Trimming removed 2 bases from V and 6 bases from J; junction bases left unmatched: 10. Germline CDR1 reads MNHEY; CDR2 reads SVGAGI. This CDR3 reads CASSYGQVIGTEQYF. The CDR3 coding sequence is TGTGCCAGCAGTTACGGACAGGTGATAGGAACCGAGCAGTACTTC.

The rearrangement uses TRBV5-1 and TRBJ2-5; D is ambiguous. The V gene's germline CDR1 is SGHRS and CDR2 YFSETQ. The CDR3 sequence is 12 residues long. Trimming pared 4 bases from V and 5 bases from J, leaving 9 bases between. The CDR3 DNA sequence: TGCGCCAGCAGCACTAATTGGGAGACCCAGTACTTC. Translating it yields CASSTNWETQYF.

The chain couples TRBV4-3 to TRBJ2-1, with TRBD2 identical over 7 bases. V lost 0 bases to trimming and J lost 2 bases; unmatched junction nucleotides: 4. Germline V gives CDR1 LGHNA, CDR2 YSLEER. This CDR3 has 16 amino acids. DNA of the CDR3: TGCGCCAGCAGCCAAGAGGGACTAACCCCCTACAATGAGCAGTTCTTC. It translates to CASSQEGLTPYNEQFF.

A few counts support this clonotype. One junction end disagrees with the germline gene, perhaps due to a read error. The J gene is TRBJ1-4, the V gene TRBV12-3 or TRBV12-4, with no clear D. This CDR3 comprises 13 residues. As DNA, the CDR3 is TGTGCCAGCAGTTTTGGCTCTTGGGAAAAACGGTTTTTT. It translates to CASSFGSWEKRFF.

The rearrangement joins TRBV20-1 to TRBJ2-2; D perhaps matches TRBD2 (7 bases). The CDR3 totals 16 residues. The germline CDR1 and CDR2 sequences are DFQATT and SNEGSKA (reference sequence). Trimming pared 2 bases from V and 3 bases from J, leaving 16 bases between. This CDR3 reads CSARLTGGRDTGELFF. The CDR3, as DNA: TGCAGTGCTAGATTAACGGGGGGCCGAGACACCGGGGAGCTGTTTTTT.